The 5 T cell receptor beta chains in this list originate from one sample, sequenced in a study of cytomegalovirus exposure and HLA in healthy donors. The PCR contained 60 Vbeta and 13 Jbeta primers. Sequencing used immunoSEQ multiplex PCR; TCRdb keeps in-frame clones, though not all of them. The repertoire holds over 150,000 clones, with about 76% as singletons. Sequencing input: PBMCs. The source of these receptors is a woman between 40 and 55 years old in good health and CMV-seropositive.

This clone has a handful of counts. V is TRBV18 and J is TRBJ1-5; the match to TRBD1 covers 9 bases. The junction had 8 bases not matched to a gene; V was cut back by 6 bases and J by 5 bases. The CDR3 runs 15 residues. CDR1 and CDR2 (germline): KGHSH, LQKENI. The CDR3 protein is CASSGQQGADQPQHF. As DNA, the CDR3 is TGTGCCAGCTCGGGGCAACAGGGGGCCGATCAGCCCCAGCATTTT.

V gene TRBV27 combines with J gene TRBJ2-7, with D perhaps TRBD1 (6 bases). The V gene lost 1 base and the J gene lost 4 bases, with 11 bases spanning the gap. The CDR3 contains 14 residues. CDR1 is MNHEY, CDR2 SMNVEV, per germline (reference sequence). CDR3 in amino acids: CASSLLGQGYEQYF. DNA for the CDR3: TGTGCCAGCAGTTTATTAGGGCAGGGGTACGAGCAGTACTTC.

CDR3 loop: CASSSLAGDSYEQYF. The CDR3 bases are TGTGCCAGCAGCTCACTAGCGGGTGACTCCTACGAGCAGTACTTC. The chain carries TRBV25-1 and TRBJ2-7; 9 bases map to TRBD2. Germline lookup yields CDR1 MGHDK and CDR2 SYGVNS. The CDR3 length is 15 residues. V lost 6 bases, J lost 0 bases, and 6 bases stayed unmatched.

This clone was counted once. The chain is built from TRBV5-1 and TRBJ2-2; TRBD1 aligns across 7 bases. The V and J ends lost 0 bases and 0 bases, in that order; junction bases with no gene match: 2. The CDR3 runs to 16 residues. Looked up from germline, CDR1 is SGHRS and CDR2 is YFSETQ. The CDR3, as DNA: TGCGCCAGCAGCTTGGCCGACAGGGCGAACACCGGGGAGCTGTTTTTT. Translating it yields CASSLADRANTGELFF.

The chain couples TRBV11-2 to TRBJ2-1, with 9 bases that match TRBD1. This CDR3 is built from 15 residues. CDR1 and CDR2 (germline): SGHAT, FQNNGV. J was trimmed by 2 bases and V by 5 bases; bases with no gene match: 4. CDR3 sequence (DNA): TGTGCCAGCAGCCCCGGGACAGGGACCTACAATGAGCAGTTCTTC. Translation: CASSPGTGTYNEQFF.